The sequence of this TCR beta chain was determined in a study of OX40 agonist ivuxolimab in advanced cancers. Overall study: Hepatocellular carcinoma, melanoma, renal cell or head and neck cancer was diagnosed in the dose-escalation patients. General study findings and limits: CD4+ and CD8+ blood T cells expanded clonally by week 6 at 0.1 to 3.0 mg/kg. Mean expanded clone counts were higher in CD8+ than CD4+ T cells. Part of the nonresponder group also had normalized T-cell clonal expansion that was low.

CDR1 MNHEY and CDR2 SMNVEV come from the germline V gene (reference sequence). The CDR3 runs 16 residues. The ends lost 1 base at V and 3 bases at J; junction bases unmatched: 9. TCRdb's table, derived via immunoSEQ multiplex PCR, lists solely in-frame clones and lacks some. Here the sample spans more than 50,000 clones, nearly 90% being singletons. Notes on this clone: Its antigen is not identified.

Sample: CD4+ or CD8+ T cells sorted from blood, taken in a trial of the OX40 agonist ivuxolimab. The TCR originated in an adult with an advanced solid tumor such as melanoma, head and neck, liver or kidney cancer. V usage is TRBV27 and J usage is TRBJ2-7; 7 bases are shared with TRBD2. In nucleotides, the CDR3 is TGTGCCAGCAGTTTATGGCCCAGCGGGGTCCTCTACGAGCAGTACTTC. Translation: CASSLWPSGVLYEQYF.